This T cell receptor (beta chain) was obtained from a study of blood T cell repertoires in COVID-19. Background on the study: From the United States, Italy and Spain came samples of acute and convalescent COVID-19.

This CDR3 region has 14 residues. The V segment lost 7 bases and the J segment 9 bases; nucleotides outside the gene matches: 11. Germline loops: CDR1 SGHTA, CDR2 FQGNSA. Authors' processing steps: Researchers report that nucleated cell counts were estimated from reference gene primer amplification. Profiling relied on immunoSEQ multiplex PCR, and the TCRdb table lists in-frame clones only, not all of them. The V and J calls and the clone size are those of that table, but D and trimming were determined from the DNA. The repertoire holds 95,000 to 150,000 clones, with 65% to 85% as singletons. Enrolled through a virtual design, the participants were between 18 and 89 years of age and came from about two dozen US areas. Donors were grouped by their self-reported clinical history.

The TCR comes from a woman aged 25 to 39 who had recovered from COVID-19. Sequenced: PBMCs or T cells enriched from blood (not recorded which). The chain links TRBV7-2 to TRBJ2-1, with 8 bases identical to TRBD2. CDR3 DNA sequence: TGTGCCAGCACAAAACCGGGACTAGGGACTGAGCAGTTCTTC. This codes for CASTKPGLGTEQFF.